These T cell receptor beta chains were read from a single sample in a study of OX40 agonist ivuxolimab in advanced cancers. Libraries were prepared by immunoSEQ multiplex PCR; TCRdb keeps only in-frame clonotypes and omits some of them. The repertoire includes tens of thousands of clones, roughly 78% of them detected once, and about 4% sits in the top ten. Sequenced here: CD4+ or CD8+ T cells sorted from blood, sampled in a trial of the OX40 agonist ivuxolimab. The receptors shown here come from an adult with an advanced solid tumor such as melanoma, head and neck, liver or kidney cancer. CDR3s include the opening cysteine and the closing phenylalanine or tryptophan. Each record gives: V gene, J gene, D gene, clone size, CDR3 DNA, CDR3 protein. D genes are given only for firm matches. A clone size is listed for some rows: how often the clone was seen (once, few, many), or a class if it is expanded.

V gene: TRBV25-1; J gene: TRBJ2-1; D gene: TRBD2; clone size: NA; CDR3 DNA: TGTGCCAGCAGTGGAGTGATTGGAACGGGGCGGGAGCACAATGAGCAGTTCTTC; CDR3 protein: CASSGVIGTGREHNEQFF
V gene: TRBV15; J gene: TRBJ2-3; D gene: NA; clone size: NA; CDR3 DNA: TGTGCCACCAGCAGACTTGCCCCCGGGGGGACAGTAAAAGATACGCAGTATTTT; CDR3 protein: CATSRLAPGGTVKDTQYF
V gene: TRBV21-1; J gene: TRBJ2-1; D gene: NA; clone size: NA; CDR3 DNA: TGTGCCAGCAGCATACGAGGGGCCGCTTCCTACAATGAGCAGTTCTTC; CDR3 protein: CASSIRGAASYNEQFF
V gene: TRBV15; J gene: TRBJ1-4; D gene: TRBD1; clone size: NA; CDR3 DNA: TGTGCCACCAGCAGAGAGGGTACCGGGACAGGGGACGAAAAACTGTTTTTT; CDR3 protein: CATSREGTGTGDEKLFF
V gene: TRBV27; J gene: TRBJ2-7; D gene: TRBD2; clone size: NA; CDR3 DNA: TGTGCCACCCAAAGCGGGGTGGGGGAGGGTGAGCAGTACTTC; CDR3 protein: CATQSGVGEGEQYF
V gene: TRBV7-9; J gene: TRBJ2-1; D gene: TRBD2; clone size: once; CDR3 DNA: TGTGCCAGCAGCTTAGCCGGGAGGGTCGATGAGCAGTTCTTC; CDR3 protein: CASSLAGRVDEQFF
V gene: TRBV5-4; J gene: TRBJ2-1; D gene: TRBD1; clone size: NA; CDR3 DNA: TGTGCCAGCAGCAAAGACAGGGCAGGGAATGAGCAGTTCTTC; CDR3 protein: CASSKDRAGNEQFF
V gene: TRBV4-2; J gene: TRBJ2-1; D gene: TRBD2; clone size: NA; CDR3 DNA: TGTGCCAGCAGCCCACCGACTAGCGTTGAGCAGTTCTTC; CDR3 protein: CASSPPTSVEQFF
V gene: TRBV7-2; J gene: TRBJ2-3; D gene: NA; clone size: NA; CDR3 DNA: TGTGCCAGCAGCCCAGGCGGGCCAAGACGAGATACGCAGTATTTT; CDR3 protein: CASSPGGPRRDTQYF
V gene: TRBV7-2; J gene: TRBJ1-2; D gene: TRBD1; clone size: NA; CDR3 DNA: TGTGCCAGCAGCTTATGGGAAAGAGGGGGCGGCTACACCTTC; CDR3 protein: CASSLWERGGGYTF
V gene: TRBV5-4; J gene: TRBJ1-1; D gene: NA; clone size: once; CDR3 DNA: TGTGCCAGCAGCACCCCGGACCAGAACACTGAAGCTTTCTTT; CDR3 protein: CASSTPDQNTEAFF
V gene: TRBV10-2; J gene: TRBJ1-1; D gene: TRBD1; clone size: NA; CDR3 DNA: TGCGCCAGCAGTAATGACAGGGACACTGAAGCTTTCTTT; CDR3 protein: CASSNDRDTEAFF
V gene: TRBV10-3; J gene: TRBJ1-4; D gene: NA; clone size: NA; CDR3 DNA: TGTGCAGCCGGCCAGGACCATGAAAAACTGTTTTTT; CDR3 protein: CAAGQDHEKLFF
V gene: TRBV18; J gene: TRBJ2-7; D gene: TRBD2; clone size: NA; CDR3 DNA: TGTGCCAGCTCACCATATCAGCGGGAGGCGTCCTACGAGCAGTACTTC; CDR3 protein: CASSPYQREASYEQYF
V gene: TRBV7-6; J gene: TRBJ2-5; D gene: TRBD1; clone size: NA; CDR3 DNA: TGTGCCAGCAGCTCGGGACAGCGAGGGACCCAGTACTTC; CDR3 protein: CASSSGQRGTQYF
V gene: TRBV7-3; J gene: TRBJ2-1; D gene: TRBD2; clone size: NA; CDR3 DNA: TGTGCCAGCAGCGCAAGCGGGAGCTCCTACAATGAGCAGTTCTTC; CDR3 protein: CASSASGSSYNEQFF
V gene: TRBV4-1; J gene: TRBJ2-5; D gene: TRBD2; clone size: NA; CDR3 DNA: TGCGCCAGCAGCCAAGGAGTTAGCGGGGGGGCAGTCTTCCAAGAGACCCAGTACTTC; CDR3 protein: CASSQGVSGGAVFQETQYF
V gene: TRBV7-9; J gene: TRBJ1-4; D gene: NA; clone size: NA; CDR3 DNA: TGTGCCAGCAGCCGAGAATTCACTAATGAAAAACTGTTTTTT; CDR3 protein: CASSREFTNEKLFF